This record looks at one TCR beta chain sequence and its context. V lost 0 bases and J 3 bases, leaving 11 bases between the germline ends. This CDR3 region has 14 residues. Per the germline V gene, CDR1 is GTSNPN and CDR2 is SVGIG (reference sequence). The data stem from a study of blood T cell repertoires in COVID-19. The overall study: Acute and convalescent COVID-19 samples came from the United States, Italy and Spain.

Libraries were prepared by immunoSEQ multiplex PCR; TCRdb keeps only in-frame clonotypes and omits some of them. The sample yields some 290,000 clones, more than 70% seen once. This receptor was identified in a woman in her twenties or thirties with COVID-19, enrolled during active disease. V usage is TRBV30 and J usage is TRBJ1-1; D remains ambiguous. The material sequenced was peripheral blood. The CDR3 loop is CAWSVALGDTEAFF. The DNA for the CDR3 is TGTGCCTGGAGTGTAGCACTCGGGGACACTGAAGCTTTCTTT.